This T cell receptor beta chain was obtained from a study of cytomegalovirus exposure and HLA in healthy donors. Study-level findings and limits: The authors listed roughly 150 TCR beta chains as cytomegalovirus-associated. Rarity characterized most TCR sequences, yet some public TCRs appeared in many donors. Only CMV serostatus was available as immune exposure information.

PCR used 60 Vbeta primers and 13 Jbeta primers. The table came from immunoSEQ multiplex PCR; TCRdb's copy has only in-frame clones and leaves some out. The sample totals approximately 150,000 clones. CDR3 length equals 15 residues. Germline CDR1 and CDR2: GTSNPN and SVGIG (reference sequence). V was pared by 2 bases and J by 5 bases, with 8 bases of the junction left unmatched. On this clone itself: Its antigen remains unidentified. The same CDR3 is also encoded by other DNA sequences in this sample.

The V gene is TRBV30, the J gene TRBJ2-2; TRBD1 agrees at 7 bases. The sequence came from a woman between 50 and 59 years old in good health and CMV-seronegative. Sequenced: PBMCs. DNA of the CDR3: TGTGCCTGGAGTTGGGCAGGGGGAAGGACCGGGGAGCTGTTTTTT. Translation gives CAWSWAGGRTGELFF.